A selection of T cell receptor beta chains follows, all from one sample in a study of early T cells in non-severe SARS-CoV-2 infection. TCRdb re-called the 5' RACE reads through MiXCR, storing one row per CDR3 protein. The sample lists about 83,000 distinct CDR3 sequences; about 9.4% were seen once. Source: whole blood, taken at baseline. These receptor sequences come from an adult who was a healthcare worker with PCR-confirmed SARS-CoV-2 infection or an uninfected control (not recorded which). CDR3s include the opening cysteine and the closing phenylalanine or tryptophan.

TRBV28,CASSGTDSYNSPLHF
TRBV20-1,CSATRVPGGGQPQHF
TRBV10-3,CAISESREKPQHF
TRBV19,CASIRDGLTGSSGANVLTF
TRBV28,CATAKGSSTDTQYF
TRBV6-5,CASSSANTGELFF
TRBV12-3/TRBV12-4,CASSPGKPSMGQPQHF
TRBV9,CASSPQGQGPGTEAFF
TRBV5-6,CASSSRQPTHTEAFF
TRBV20-1,CSARGTQAYEQYF
TRBV10-3,CAISVPEGEAFF
TRBV6-5,CASSYTARTSGRTSSTDTQYF
TRBV3-1,CASSQDRGRGEQYF
TRBV10-1,CASSESVGPYEQYF
TRBV2,CASSDEWTSGIEQFF
TRBV27,CASSLVGFSGYNEQFF
TRBV5-1,CASSLLGTRADTQYF
TRBV7-3,CASSSRTGGDEQFF
TRBV4-2,CASSQDKRGPKGTQYF
TRBV28,CASSSGLASLSYNEQFF
TRBV7-9,CASSWGGRDTQYF
TRBV6-5,CASGEDRAPYGYTF
TRBV15,CATSRDPGGGGEQYF
TRBV6-1,CASSETVSLREQYF
TRBV11-2,CASSSRSYGVHNEQFF
TRBV24-1,CATGTQRGRDFQETQYF
TRBV11-2,CASSSPAHRGYTDTQYF
TRBV20-1,CSALRRTPKNIQYF
TRBV5-4,CASSLVGGAANEQFF
TRBV7-3,CASSAQGPGTNEKLFF
TRBV5-5,CASSFASYNEQFF
TRBV7-2,CASSLNMESYGYTF
TRBV19,CASNRDSSYNEQFF
TRBV15,CATSNFRGPSYNEQFF